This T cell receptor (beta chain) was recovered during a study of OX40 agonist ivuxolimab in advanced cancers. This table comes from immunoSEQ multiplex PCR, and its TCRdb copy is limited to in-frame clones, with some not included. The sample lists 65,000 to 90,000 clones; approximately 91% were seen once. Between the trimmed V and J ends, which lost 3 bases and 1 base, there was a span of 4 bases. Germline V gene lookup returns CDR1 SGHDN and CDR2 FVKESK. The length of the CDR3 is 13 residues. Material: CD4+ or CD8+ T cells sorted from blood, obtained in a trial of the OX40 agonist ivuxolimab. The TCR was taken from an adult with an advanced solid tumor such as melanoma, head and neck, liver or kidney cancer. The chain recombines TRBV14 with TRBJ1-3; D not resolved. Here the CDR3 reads CASSHGSGNTIYF. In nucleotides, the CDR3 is TGTGCCAGCAGCCATGGGTCTGGAAACACCATATATTTT.